This is a list of T cell receptor beta chains from one sample in a study of shared clonotypes between healthy human individuals. Clones were sequenced by immunoSEQ multiplex PCR, and TCRdb holds only the in-frame ones, with some missing. The sample yields 490,000 or so clones, 76% seen once. The sample was PBMCs. The receptors originated from a woman aged 40 to 50 in good health. Some clones in this sample may be carry-over from other donors' samples. Both conserved end residues are part of each CDR3. D genes are given only for firm matches. Size is omitted from some rows. Given values are once, few, many or a class for expanded clones.

J: TRBJ2-5; V: TRBV18; D: TRBD2; size: -; DNA: TGTGCCAGCTCACCACCGGGGACTAGGAAAGAGACCCAGTACTTC; CDR3: CASSPPGTRKETQYF
J: TRBJ2-1; V: TRBV7-6; D: -; size: -; DNA: TGTGCCAGCAGCGCAGGACTATCCAATGAGCAGTTCTTC; CDR3: CASSAGLSNEQFF
J: TRBJ2-3; V: TRBV2; D: TRBD2; size: -; DNA: TGTGCCAGCAGGGGACTAGCGGGACCAGATACGCAGTATTTT; CDR3: CASRGLAGPDTQYF
J: TRBJ2-2; V: TRBV7-2; D: TRBD2; size: -; DNA: TGTGCCAGCAGCTCGGGAGGATACACCGGGGAGCTGTTTTTT; CDR3: CASSSGGYTGELFF
J: TRBJ2-7; V: TRBV6-6; D: -; size: -; DNA: TGTGCCAGCAGCAACCTCTACGAGCAGTACTTC; CDR3: CASSNLYEQYF
J: TRBJ1-2; V: TRBV5-4; D: TRBD1; size: -; DNA: TGTGCCAGCAGCTCGGACAGGTACGGCTACACCTTC; CDR3: CASSSDRYGYTF
J: TRBJ1-1; V: TRBV30; D: -; size: -; DNA: TGTGCCTGGACCCCCGGTGGGCACTTAGCTTTCTTT; CDR3: CAWTPGGHLAFF
J: TRBJ1-2; V: TRBV27; D: TRBD1; size: -; DNA: TGTGCCAGCAGTTCCCGGGCCTCCTTTCGGGACAGGACAAACTACTATGGCTACACCTTC; CDR3: CASSSRASFRDRTNYYGYTF
J: TRBJ2-1; V: TRBV21-1; D: -; size: once; DNA: TGTGCCAGCAGCCCTCCTCTCCTAGCGGGTAAATACAATGAGCAGTTCTTC; CDR3: CASSPPLLAGKYNEQFF
J: TRBJ2-1; V: TRBV6-5; D: -; size: -; DNA: TGTGCCAGCAGTTATGGGCCCAATGAGCAGTTCTTC; CDR3: CASSYGPNEQFF
J: TRBJ2-1; V: TRBV7-9; D: TRBD2; size: -; DNA: TGTGCCAGCAGCTTCGGACTAGCGGGAGGTTCTGAGTTCTTC; CDR3: CASSFGLAGGSEFF
J: TRBJ2-7; V: TRBV9; D: -; size: -; DNA: TGTGCCAGCAGCGCCGGGGACTACGAGCAGTACTTC; CDR3: CASSAGDYEQYF
J: TRBJ2-7; V: TRBV11-2; D: -; size: -; DNA: TGTGCCAGCAGCATAGATCAGGGGTTTGGGGACGAGCAGTACTTC; CDR3: CASSIDQGFGDEQYF
J: TRBJ2-7; V: TRBV2; D: -; size: -; DNA: TGTGCCAGCAGGGGCCTGCGGGATCAATCTCACGAGCAGTACTTC; CDR3: CASRGLRDQSHEQYF
J: TRBJ2-7; V: TRBV12-1; D: -; size: -; DNA: TGTGCCAGCAATACACGGGCGGGAAACTCCTACGAGCAGTACTTC; CDR3: CASNTRAGNSYEQYF
J: TRBJ2-1; V: TRBV10-2; D: TRBD2; size: few; DNA: TGCGCCAGCAGAGACATTGGACTAGCAGTTGGGAATGAGCAGTTCTTC; CDR3: CASRDIGLAVGNEQFF
J: TRBJ2-5; V: TRBV19; D: TRBD2; size: -; DNA: TGTGCCAGTAGTACCTATCTAGCGGGCGTGGAAGAGACCCAGTACTTC; CDR3: CASSTYLAGVEETQYF
J: TRBJ2-2; V: TRBV18; D: -; size: -; DNA: TGTGCCAGCTCACCGACTCAGCAGACCGGGGAGCTGTTTTTT; CDR3: CASSPTQQTGELFF
J: TRBJ2-7; V: TRBV29-1; D: TRBD2; size: -; DNA: TGCAGCGTTGACGGTCGTCTAGCGGGGAACTCCTACGAGCAGTACTTC; CDR3: CSVDGRLAGNSYEQYF
J: TRBJ2-7; V: TRBV30; D: -; size: -; DNA: TGTGCCTGGTCCCGGGCCCCGGGGGCCTACGAGCAGTACTTC; CDR3: CAWSRAPGAYEQYF